The sequence of this T cell receptor (beta chain) was determined in a study of blood T cell repertoires in COVID-19. Study background: Sample material is recorded as cDNA or gDNA derived from T cells, B-cell-depleted T cells, or PBMCs.

In the authors' workflow: How many nucleated cells were present was estimated from reference gene primer amplification. The method was immunoSEQ multiplex PCR; TCRdb's version includes in-frame clones alone and lacks a portion of them. V, J and clone size reflect that table, while D and trimming were determined from the DNA. The sample lists approximately 350,000 clones, about nine tenths occurring once. It was during active infection that Seattle patients were enrolled and then longitudinally followed. Sequencing used peripheral blood. The receptor comes from a woman aged 50 to 65 with COVID-19, enrolled during active disease.

The CDR3 coding sequence is TGTGCCAGTAGTATCCCCGGGGAAGGCGCAGATACGCAGTATTTT. As protein: CASSIPGEGADTQYF. The V call is TRBV19, the J call TRBJ2-3; a weak D match, TRBD2 (5 bases). Trimming pared 3 bases from V and 4 bases from J, leaving 14 bases between. The CDR3 extends over 15 amino acids. The germline V gene has CDR1 LNHDA and CDR2 SQIVND (reference sequence).